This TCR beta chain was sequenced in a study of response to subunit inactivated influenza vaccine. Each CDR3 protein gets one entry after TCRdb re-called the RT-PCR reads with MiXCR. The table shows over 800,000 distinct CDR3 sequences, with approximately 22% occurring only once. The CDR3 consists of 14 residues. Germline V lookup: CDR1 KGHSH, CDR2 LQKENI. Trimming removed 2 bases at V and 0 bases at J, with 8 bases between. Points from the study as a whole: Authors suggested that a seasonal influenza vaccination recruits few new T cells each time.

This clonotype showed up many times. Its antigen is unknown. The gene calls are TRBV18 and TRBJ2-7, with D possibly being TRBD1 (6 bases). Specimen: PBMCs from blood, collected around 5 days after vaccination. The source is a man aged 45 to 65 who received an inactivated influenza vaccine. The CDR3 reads CASSPRTASYEQYF. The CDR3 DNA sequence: TGTGCCAGCTCACCAAGGACAGCCTCCTACGAGCAGTACTTC.